This TCR beta chain was sequenced in a study of cytomegalovirus exposure and HLA in healthy donors. The overall study: From donors who were HLA-typed, an early data release held 80 million or so unique TCRs.

As concerns this clone: Its matching antigen is unknown.

Study outcomes and limitations: DRB1 showed the most TCR associations and HLA-C the fewest in a later analysis, as rates varied by HLA locus. The authors later found HLA-associated TCR beta chains more clonally expanded than equally common others.

Germline V lookup: CDR1 LGHNA, CDR2 YNFKEQ. This CDR3 region has 17 residues. Trimming took off 1 base at V and 2 bases at J, with 16 bases between the two ends. The PCR used 60 Vbeta and 13 Jbeta primers. Clones were read by immunoSEQ multiplex PCR, and TCRdb kept only the in-frame ones, dropping some. Among more than 110,000 clones listed, roughly 77% were seen once. The specimen was PBMCs. This TCR was recovered from a woman in her twenties or thirties in good health and CMV-seronegative. The chain has TRBV4-2 and TRBJ2-3, with no clear D. The CDR3 DNA sequence: TGTGCCAGCAGCCAAGGGAGACGGCCGCTGTCCACAGATACGCAGTATTTT. Encoded protein: CASSQGRRPLSTDTQYF.